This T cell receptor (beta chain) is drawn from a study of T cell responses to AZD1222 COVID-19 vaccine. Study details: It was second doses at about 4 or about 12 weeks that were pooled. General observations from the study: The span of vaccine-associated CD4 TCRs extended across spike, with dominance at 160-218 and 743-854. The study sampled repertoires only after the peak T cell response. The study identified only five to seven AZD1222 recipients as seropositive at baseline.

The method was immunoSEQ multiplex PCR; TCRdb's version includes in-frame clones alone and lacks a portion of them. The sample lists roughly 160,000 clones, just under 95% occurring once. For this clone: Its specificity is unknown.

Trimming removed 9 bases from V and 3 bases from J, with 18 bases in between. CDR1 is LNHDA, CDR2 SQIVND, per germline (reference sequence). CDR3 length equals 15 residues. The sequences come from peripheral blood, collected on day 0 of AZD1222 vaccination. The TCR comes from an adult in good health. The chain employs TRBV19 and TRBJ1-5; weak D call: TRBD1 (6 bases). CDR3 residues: CASAKEGVTNQPQHF. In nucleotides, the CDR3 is TGTGCCAGCGCGAAGGAGGGGGTCACCAATCAGCCCCAGCATTTT. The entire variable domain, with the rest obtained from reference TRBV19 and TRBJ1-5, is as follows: DGGITQSPKYLFRKEGQNVTLSCEQNLNHDAMYWYRQDPGQGLRLIYYSQIVNDFQKGDIAEGYSVSREKKESFPLTVTSAQKNPTAFYLCASAKEGVTNQPQHFGDGTRLSIL.